This TCR beta chain was observed in a study of cytomegalovirus exposure and HLA in healthy donors. Study findings and constraints: In a later analysis, HLA-associated TCR beta chains were more clonally expanded than equally common others.

The primer mix had 60 Vbeta and 13 Jbeta primers. Using immunoSEQ multiplex PCR, the repertoire was profiled, and TCRdb retains in-frame clones only, with some absent. The specimen's table records approximately 110,000 clones. Regarding this clone: Its antigen is as yet unknown.

The V gene's germline CDR1 is SGHAT and CDR2 FQNNGV. The CDR3 runs 15 residues. The V gene end was trimmed by 5 bases and the J gene end by 2 bases; junction bases not matched to a gene: 4. The chain recombines TRBV11-2 with TRBJ2-1; 9 bases align to TRBD2. This sequence was found in a man younger than 45 in good health and CMV-seronegative. Sequences were obtained from PBMCs. The CDR3 DNA sequence: TGTGCCAGCAGCCCTGCTAGCGGGACCTACAATGAGCAGTTCTTC. Translation gives CASSPASGTYNEQFF.